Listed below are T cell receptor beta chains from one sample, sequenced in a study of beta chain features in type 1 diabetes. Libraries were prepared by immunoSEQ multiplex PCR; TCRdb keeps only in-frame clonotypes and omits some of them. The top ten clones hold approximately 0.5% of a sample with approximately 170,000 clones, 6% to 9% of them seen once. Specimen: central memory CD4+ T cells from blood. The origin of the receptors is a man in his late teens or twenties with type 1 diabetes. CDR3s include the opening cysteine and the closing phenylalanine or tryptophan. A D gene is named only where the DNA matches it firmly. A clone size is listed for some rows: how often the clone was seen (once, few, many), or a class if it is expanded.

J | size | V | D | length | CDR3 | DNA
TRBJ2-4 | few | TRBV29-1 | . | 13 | CSASGWPKNIQYF | TGCAGCGCCTCCGGGTGGCCCAAAAACATTCAGTACTTC
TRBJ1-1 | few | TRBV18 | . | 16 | CASSPTRDTLGTEAFF | .
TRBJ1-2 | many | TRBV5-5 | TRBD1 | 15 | CASSPTGTDLYGYTF | TGTGCCAGCAGTCCTACCGGGACAGATCTATATGGCTACACCTTC
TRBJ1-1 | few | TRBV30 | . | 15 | CAWSSRTGPYTEAFF | TGTGCCTGGAGTTCCCGCACAGGGCCCTACACTGAAGCTTTCTTT
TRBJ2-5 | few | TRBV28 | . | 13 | CASSSQMVETQYF | TGTGCCAGCAGTTCACAGATGGTAGAGACCCAGTACTTC
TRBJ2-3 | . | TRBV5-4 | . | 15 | CASSLGGASTDTQYF | TGTGCCAGCAGCTTGGGGGGCGCTAGCACAGATACGCAGTATTTT
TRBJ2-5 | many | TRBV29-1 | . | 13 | CSVLRQVQETQYF | TGCAGCGTACTCCGACAGGTCCAAGAGACCCAGTACTTC
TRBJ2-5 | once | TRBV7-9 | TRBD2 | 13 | CASSFSGEETQYF | TGTGCCAGCAGTTTTAGCGGGGAGGAGACCCAGTACTTC
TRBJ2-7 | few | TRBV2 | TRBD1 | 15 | CASSPGDRAAYEQYF | TGTGCCAGCAGCCCCGGAGACAGGGCCGCCTACGAGCAGTACTTC
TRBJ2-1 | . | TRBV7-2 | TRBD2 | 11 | CASSFSGWQFF | TGTGCCAGCAGCTTTAGCGGGTGGCAGTTCTTC
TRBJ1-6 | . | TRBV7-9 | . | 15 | CASSPIGGSNSPLHF | TGTGCCAGCAGCCCGATCGGAGGGTCGAATTCACCCCTCCACTTT
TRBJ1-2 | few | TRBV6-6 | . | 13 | CASSYPTTVGYTF | TGTGCCAGCAGTTACCCCACGACAGTTGGCTACACCTTC
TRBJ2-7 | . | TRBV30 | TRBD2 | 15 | CAWSVQAGGSEEQYF | TGTGCCTGGAGTGTACAAGCGGGGGGATCTGAAGAGCAGTACTTC
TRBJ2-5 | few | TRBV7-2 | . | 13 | CASSLLVQETQYF | TGTGCCAGCAGCTTATTAGTCCAAGAGACCCAGTACTTC
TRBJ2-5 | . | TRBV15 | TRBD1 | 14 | CATSTGQGAETQYF | TGTGCCACCAGCACAGGACAGGGGGCGGAGACCCAGTACTTC
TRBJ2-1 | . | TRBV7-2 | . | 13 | CASSLTMAGEQFF | TGTGCCAGCAGCTTAACTATGGCGGGGGAGCAGTTCTTC
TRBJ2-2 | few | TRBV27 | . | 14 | CASSLRKGTGELFF | TGTGCCAGCAGTTTGAGAAAGGGGACCGGGGAGCTGTTTTTT
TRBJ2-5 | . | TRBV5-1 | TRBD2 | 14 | CASCPGGARETQYF | TGCGCCAGCTGCCCGGGGGGGGCTCGTGAGACCCAGTACTTC
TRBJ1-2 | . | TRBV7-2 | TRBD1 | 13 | CASSLRQGVYYTF | TGTGCCAGCAGCTTAAGACAGGGTGTATACTACACCTTC
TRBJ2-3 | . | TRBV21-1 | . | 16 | CASSKDGGQYTDTQYF | TGTGCCAGCAGCAAAGACGGTGGACAGTACACAGATACGCAGTATTTT
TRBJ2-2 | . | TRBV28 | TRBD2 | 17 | CASSVAGLARNTGELFF | TGTGCCAGCAGTGTAGCGGGACTAGCGAGAAACACCGGGGAGCTGTTTTTT
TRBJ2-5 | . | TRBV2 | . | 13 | CASRRGIQETQYF | TGTGCCAGCAGGAGGGGGATCCAAGAGACCCAGTACTTC
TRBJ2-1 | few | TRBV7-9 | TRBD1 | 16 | CASSRSGQGFRDEQFF | TGTGCCAGCAGTCGTAGTGGACAGGGGTTTCGCGATGAGCAGTTCTTC
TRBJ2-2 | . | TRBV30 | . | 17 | CAWRLLGSGFNTGELFF | TGTGCCTGGAGGCTCCTTGGTAGCGGATTTAACACCGGGGAGCTGTTTTTT
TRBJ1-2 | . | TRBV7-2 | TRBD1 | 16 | CASSTSLGQANYGYTF | TGTGCCAGCAGCACCAGTCTGGGACAGGCAAACTATGGCTACACCTTC
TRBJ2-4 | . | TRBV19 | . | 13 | CASSGWDINIQYF | TGTGCCAGTAGTGGGTGGGACATAAACATTCAGTACTTC
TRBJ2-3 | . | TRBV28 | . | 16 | CASILSAGYATDTQYF | TGTGCCAGCATCCTCTCGGCGGGGTATGCCACAGATACGCAGTATTTT
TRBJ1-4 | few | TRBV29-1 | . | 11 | CSATGNEKLFF | TGCAGCGCCACAGGGAATGAAAAACTGTTTTTT
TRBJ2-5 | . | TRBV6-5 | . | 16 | CASSSKRNEDQETQYF | TGTGCCAGCAGTTCTAAACGAAATGAAGACCAAGAGACCCAGTACTTC
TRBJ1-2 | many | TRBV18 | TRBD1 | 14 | CASSPEGQGSGYTF | TGTGCCAGCTCACCGGAGGGACAGGGGTCTGGCTACACCTTC
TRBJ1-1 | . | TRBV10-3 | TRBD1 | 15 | CAIRVPDREDTEAFF | TGTGCCATCAGAGTCCCTGACAGGGAGGACACTGAAGCTTTCTTT
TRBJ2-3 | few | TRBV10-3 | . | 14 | CASSRAIGGDTQYF | TGTGCCTCCTCTCGGGCTATCGGGGGAGATACGCAGTATTTT
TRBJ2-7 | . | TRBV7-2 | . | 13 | CASSLRQNYEQYF | TGTGCCAGCAGCTTACGACAAAACTACGAGCAGTACTTC
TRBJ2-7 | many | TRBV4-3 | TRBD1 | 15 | CASSRQDRGPYEQYF | TGCGCCAGCAGCCGACAGGACAGGGGACCCTACGAGCAGTACTTC
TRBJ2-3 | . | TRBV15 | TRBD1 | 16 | CATSRVLGQSTDTQYF | TGTGCCACCAGCAGAGTTTTGGGACAGAGCACAGATACGCAGTATTTT
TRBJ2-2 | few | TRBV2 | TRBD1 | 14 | CASRGTGGSGELFF | TGTGCCAGCAGGGGGACAGGGGGCTCCGGGGAGCTGTTTTTT
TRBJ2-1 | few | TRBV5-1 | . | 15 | CASSLAGSPDNEQFF | TGCGCCAGCAGCTTGGCGGGTAGTCCCGACAATGAGCAGTTCTTC
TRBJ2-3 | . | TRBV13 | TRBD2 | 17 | CASSSRGLAGHTDTQYF | TGTGCCAGCAGCTCCCGGGGACTAGCGGGTCACACAGATACGCAGTATTTT
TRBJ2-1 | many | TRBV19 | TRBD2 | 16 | CASSPWTSGRANEQFF | TGTGCCAGTAGTCCCTGGACTAGCGGGAGGGCCAATGAGCAGTTCTTC
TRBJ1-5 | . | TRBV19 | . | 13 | CASSAGVGQPQHF | TGTGCCAGTAGTGCAGGGGTGGGTCAGCCCCAGCATTTT
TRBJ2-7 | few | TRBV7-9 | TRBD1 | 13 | CAIDAGGTYEQYF | TGTGCCATTGACGCAGGGGGCACCTACGAGCAGTACTTC
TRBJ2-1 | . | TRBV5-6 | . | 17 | CASSLVAASSSYNEQFF | TGTGCCAGCAGCTTGGTAGCGGCCAGCAGCTCCTACAATGAGCAGTTCTTC
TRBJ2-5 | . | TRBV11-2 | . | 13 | CASSFGGGETQYF | TGTGCCAGCAGCTTCGGGGGAGGAGAGACCCAGTACTTC
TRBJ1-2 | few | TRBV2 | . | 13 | CASSPGPRYGYTF | TGTGCCAGTTCTCCGGGTCCTCGCTATGGCTACACCTTC
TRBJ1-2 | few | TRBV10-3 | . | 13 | CAISADINYGYTF | TGTGCCATCAGTGCAGACATAAACTATGGCTACACCTTC
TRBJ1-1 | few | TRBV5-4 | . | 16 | CASRPGSLSGNTEAFF | TGTGCCAGCCGACCAGGGTCCCTATCGGGGAACACTGAAGCTTTCTTT
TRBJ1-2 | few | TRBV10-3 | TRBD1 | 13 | CAISDSGGYGYTF | TGTGCCATCAGTGATTCAGGGGGATATGGCTACACCTTC
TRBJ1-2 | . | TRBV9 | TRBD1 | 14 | CASSVGGQGDGYTF | TGTGCCAGCAGCGTAGGGGGACAGGGAGATGGCTACACCTTC
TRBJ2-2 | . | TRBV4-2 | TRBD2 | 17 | CASSRETSGSGTGELFF | TGTGCCAGCAGCCGGGAGACTAGCGGGAGCGGTACCGGGGAGCTGTTTTTT
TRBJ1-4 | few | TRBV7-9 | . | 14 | CASSPHSLNEKLFF | TGTGCCAGCAGCCCACACAGCCTTAATGAAAAACTGTTTTTT
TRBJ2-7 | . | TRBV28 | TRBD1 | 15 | CASRATGTGKNEQYF | TGTGCCAGCAGAGCCACCGGGACAGGGAAAAACGAGCAGTACTTC
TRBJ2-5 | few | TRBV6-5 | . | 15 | CASSMNQGGKETQYF | TGTGCCAGCAGTATGAATCAGGGGGGAAAGGAGACCCAGTACTTC
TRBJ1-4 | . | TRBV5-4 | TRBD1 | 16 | CASSLRSRTGDEKLFF | TGTGCCAGCAGCTTGAGGTCGCGGACAGGGGACGAAAAACTGTTTTTT
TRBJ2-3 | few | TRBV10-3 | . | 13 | CAIKGHRDDTQYF | TGTGCCATCAAAGGGCACAGGGACGATACGCAGTATTTT